This T cell receptor (beta chain) was obtained from a study of post-analysis software for immune sequencing data. Study information: There were relapsing-remitting, secondary progressive and progressive-relapsing multiple sclerosis among the disease courses included.

Included in the TCR beta cDNA libraries were unique molecular identifiers. The authors obtained 500,000 or so cDNA molecules from around 0.96 to 9.9 million T cells. MiXCR was run by TCRdb on the PCR reads, yielding one entry per CDR3 protein. The sample records 700,000 to 900,000 distinct CDR3 sequences, approximately 44% being singletons. The CDR3 covers 16 residues. Germline CDR1 is ENHRY and CDR2 is SYGVKD. After removal of 2 bases from V and 4 bases from J, the junction contained 9 bases not matched to a gene. In the case of this clonotype: Antigen specificity is unknown.

Points from the study as a whole: The study found TRBV5-6, TRBV5-1 and TRBV20-1 among about 5 TRBV segments more frequent in patients than controls. People with multiple sclerosis had a significantly lower normalized Chao1 diversity than controls did.

The sample was blood. The V call is TRBV10-3, the J call TRBJ1-1; TRBD1 aligns across 8 bases. The sequence was obtained from a girl aged 5-17 years with multiple sclerosis. CDR3 bases: TGTGCCATCAGTGAGCCCGGACAGGGATTGGTCACTGAAGCTTTCTTT. Residues: CAISEPGQGLVTEAFF.